The rows below give T cell receptor beta chains drawn from one sample of a study of radiotherapy plus CTLA-4 blockade in lung cancer. Sequenced by immunoSEQ multiplex PCR; TCRdb stores in-frame clones only, minus some. The sample includes about 28,000 clones, roughly 83% of them seen just once. The source was peripheral blood, collected from a patient treated with radiotherapy plus ipilimumab. Every receptor here comes from a human donor with non-small cell lung cancer that progressed on radiotherapy plus ipilimumab. CDR3s include the opening cysteine and the closing phenylalanine or tryptophan. The D gene is left open where the match is weak. Size values are once, few and many counts, or a class for expanded clones, and some rows have none.

TRBJ1-3 - - TRBV9 CASSVEPGFTGNTIYF TGTGCCAGCAGCGTAGAACCGGGGTTCACTGGAAACACCATATATTTT
TRBJ2-1 TRBD2 - TRBV27 CASSLISGGRRGDEQFF TGTGCCAGCAGTTTAATATCCGGCGGGAGAAGGGGCGATGAGCAGTTCTTC
TRBJ2-1 - once TRBV9 CASSVPQVSNEQFF TGTGCCAGCAGCGTCCCCCAGGTCTCCAATGAGCAGTTCTTC
TRBJ2-7 - - TRBV4-1 CASSQKTGSSYEQYF TGCGCCAGCAGCCAAAAAACCGGTAGCTCCTACGAGCAGTACTTC
TRBJ2-7 - - TRBV6-5 CASSGRTVIYEQYF TGTGCCAGCAGTGGGAGGACAGTTATCTACGAGCAGTACTTC
TRBJ2-7 - - TRBV15 CATSRERAPYEQYF TGTGCCACCAGCAGGGAGAGGGCTCCCTACGAGCAGTACTTC
TRBJ1-2 - - TRBV6-5 CASSYNSPNYGYTF TGTGCCAGCAGTTACAACAGCCCTAACTATGGCTACACCTTC
TRBJ2-1 TRBD1 few TRBV5-4 CASSSKDRVYNEQFF TGTGCCAGCAGCTCGAAGGACAGGGTGTACAATGAGCAGTTCTTC
TRBJ2-1 TRBD1 - TRBV29-1 CSVEDTGAYNEQFF TGCAGCGTTGAAGACACAGGGGCCTACAATGAGCAGTTCTTC
TRBJ1-3 - - TRBV30 CAWRGSGNTIYF TGTGCCTGGAGGGGGTCTGGAAACACCATATATTTT
TRBJ2-1 TRBD2 - TRBV4-2 CASSQEFGTSVWEGGEQFF TGTGCCAGCAGCCAAGAATTCGGGACTAGCGTCTGGGAGGGAGGTGAGCAGTTCTTC
TRBJ2-3 - - TRBV29-1 CSVETGRGRTDTQYF TGCAGCGTTGAAACGGGCCGAGGGCGCACAGATACGCAGTATTTT
TRBJ2-3 - - TRBV29-1 CSVDWGTYTDTQYF TGCAGCGTTGATTGGGGGACCTACACAGATACGCAGTATTTT
TRBJ1-4 TRBD1 - TRBV23-1 CASSHFPGQGAGEKLFF TGCGCCAGCAGTCACTTCCCGGGACAGGGGGCCGGGGAAAAACTGTTTTTT
TRBJ2-5 TRBD1 - TRBV7-9 CASSSGQASGFGTQYF TGTGCCAGCAGCTCTGGACAGGCGTCAGGTTTTGGGACCCAGTACTTC
TRBJ2-5 - - TRBV7-9 CASSYGGQETQYF TGTGCCAGCAGCTACGGGGGCCAAGAGACCCAGTACTTC
TRBJ2-7 - - TRBV7-9 CASSLENEQYF TGTGCCAGCAGCTTAGAAAACGAGCAGTACTTC
TRBJ2-6 - - TRBV5-6 CASSSYSGANVLTF TGTGCCAGCAGCTCCTATTCTGGGGCCAACGTCCTGACTTTC
TRBJ2-7 - - TRBV6-6 CASNSLPQRFSYEQYF TGTGCCAGCAACTCCCTTCCCCAGCGCTTCTCCTACGAGCAGTACTTC